Listed below are T cell receptor beta chains from one sample, sequenced in a study of T-cell memory formation after mild COVID-19. Using its own MiXCR run on the 5' RACE reads, TCRdb lists one record per CDR3 protein. The data show about 180,000 distinct CDR3 sequences, 18% seen once. The sample consisted of PBMCs or a T cell subset sorted from them (not recorded which). The receptors shown here come from a young man who had mild COVID-19 (a few samples of this study predate the infection). Cell type and time point are not known. CDR3s include the opening cysteine and the closing phenylalanine or tryptophan. The D gene is left open where the match is weak. Clone size is given for some rows only: seen once, a few or many times, or a class if the clone is expanded.

CDR3 DNA: TGTGCCAGCTCAGATGGGGCTGAAGCTTTCTTT
CDR3 protein: CASSDGAEAFF
V gene: TRBV18
clone size: .
J gene: TRBJ1-1
D gene: .

CDR3 DNA: TGTGCCAGCAGCTTAGTGCAGGGCTTTGGCTACACCTTC
CDR3 protein: CASSLVQGFGYTF
V gene: TRBV7-2
clone size: few
J gene: TRBJ1-2
D gene: .

CDR3 DNA: TGTGCCAGCAGGAGGGGGCGATGGGAGACCCAGTACTTC
CDR3 protein: CASRRGRWETQYF
V gene: TRBV6-5
clone size: .
J gene: TRBJ2-5
D gene: TRBD1

CDR3 DNA: TGTGCCAGCAGTTCGGGGTGGGATCAGCCCCAGCATTTT
CDR3 protein: CASSSGWDQPQHF
V gene: TRBV6-6
clone size: .
J gene: TRBJ1-5
D gene: .

CDR3 DNA: TGCGCCAGCAGCCCGACAACTAGCGCCGGGACAGATACGCAGTATTTT
CDR3 protein: CASSPTTSAGTDTQYF
V gene: TRBV5-1
clone size: .
J gene: TRBJ2-3
D gene: TRBD2

CDR3 DNA: TGTGCCAGCAGCGTAGGACTAGCGGGTGGGAGCACAGATACGCAGTATTTT
CDR3 protein: CASSVGLAGGSTDTQYF
V gene: TRBV9
clone size: many
J gene: TRBJ2-3
D gene: TRBD2

CDR3 DNA: TGCGCCAGCAGCTTTAGCAGTAACACTGAAGCTTTCTTT
CDR3 protein: CASSFSSNTEAFF
V gene: TRBV5-1
clone size: few
J gene: TRBJ1-1
D gene: .

CDR3 DNA: TGTGCCAGCAGTCCTCAGAACTATGGCTACACCTTC
CDR3 protein: CASSPQNYGYTF
V gene: TRBV9
clone size: .
J gene: TRBJ1-2
D gene: .

CDR3 DNA: TGTGCCAGTACCGGGACCACCTACAATGAGCAGTTCTTC
CDR3 protein: CASTGTTYNEQFF
V gene: TRBV7-2
clone size: .
J gene: TRBJ2-1
D gene: .

CDR3 DNA: TGTGCCAGCAGTCCGGGCAGGGGAGCTTCACCCCTCCACTTT
CDR3 protein: CASSPGRGASPLHF
V gene: TRBV14
clone size: many
J gene: TRBJ1-6
D gene: .

CDR3 DNA: TGCGCCAGCAGCCAAGTTGGAGGTTATGAAAAACTGTTTTTT
CDR3 protein: CASSQVGGYEKLFF
V gene: TRBV4-1
clone size: few
J gene: TRBJ1-4
D gene: .

CDR3 DNA: TGTGCCAGCAGCCAAGATGACAGGGGAAACTATGGCTACACCTTC
CDR3 protein: CASSQDDRGNYGYTF
V gene: TRBV4-2
clone size: .
J gene: TRBJ1-2
D gene: TRBD1

CDR3 DNA: TGCAGTGCTAACAGGGGGGTGGATGAGCAGTTCTTC
CDR3 protein: CSANRGVDEQFF
V gene: TRBV20-1
clone size: .
J gene: TRBJ2-1
D gene: TRBD1

CDR3 DNA: TGTGCCAACGAACAGAGCCTGAACACTGAAGCTTTCTTT
CDR3 protein: CANEQSLNTEAFF
V gene: TRBV6-1
clone size: .
J gene: TRBJ1-1
D gene: .

CDR3 DNA: TGTGCCAGCAGTTTAGCTGGACTTTCACCCCTCCACTTT
CDR3 protein: CASSLAGLSPLHF
V gene: TRBV12-3/TRBV12-4
clone size: many
J gene: TRBJ1-6
D gene: .

CDR3 DNA: TGTGCCTCAGGGGGGGAGTTCCCCACAGATACGCAGTATTTT
CDR3 protein: CASGGEFPTDTQYF
V gene: TRBV10-3
clone size: .
J gene: TRBJ2-3
D gene: .

CDR3 DNA: TGTGCCAGCAGCGTAGACGCCGGCTCCATTCAGCCCCAGCATTTT
CDR3 protein: CASSVDAGSIQPQHF
V gene: TRBV9
clone size: few
J gene: TRBJ1-5
D gene: .

CDR3 DNA: TGTGCCACCAGTGACACAGGACCGGTTGAAGCTTTCTTT
CDR3 protein: CATSDTGPVEAFF
V gene: TRBV24-1
clone size: few
J gene: TRBJ1-1
D gene: .

CDR3 DNA: TGTGCCAGCAGTGAATATAGACTGTTAGACCGGTCTGGCTACACCTTC
CDR3 protein: CASSEYRLLDRSGYTF
V gene: TRBV25-1
clone size: .
J gene: TRBJ1-2
D gene: .

CDR3 DNA: TGTGCCATCAGAGGACAGGGAGGTATGGATGAGCAGTTCTTC
CDR3 protein: CAIRGQGGMDEQFF
V gene: TRBV10-3
clone size: .
J gene: TRBJ2-1
D gene: TRBD1

CDR3 DNA: TGTGCCAGCAGCTTAACCCCCGAGGCCGGAGGGGCCCTCCACTTT
CDR3 protein: CASSLTPEAGGALHF
V gene: TRBV7-2
clone size: many
J gene: TRBJ1-6
D gene: .

CDR3 DNA: TGTGCCAGCAGCCCAAAAGGGGCGGCTAGCAATCAGCCCCAGCATTTT
CDR3 protein: CASSPKGAASNQPQHF
V gene: TRBV7-2
clone size: .
J gene: TRBJ1-5
D gene: .

CDR3 DNA: TGTGCCAGCAGCCCGCTTACGGGAGTCTCGAGCACAGATACGCAGTATTTT
CDR3 protein: CASSPLTGVSSTDTQYF
V gene: TRBV7-3
clone size: many
J gene: TRBJ2-3
D gene: .

CDR3 DNA: TGTGCCAGCAGCTTAGAAAGGCGTCAGTTCTATGGCTACACCTTC
CDR3 protein: CASSLERRQFYGYTF
V gene: TRBV7-8
clone size: .
J gene: TRBJ1-2
D gene: .

CDR3 DNA: TGTGCCAGCAGCCCCACGGCAACTCAAGAGACCCAGTACTTC
CDR3 protein: CASSPTATQETQYF
V gene: TRBV7-3
clone size: .
J gene: TRBJ2-5
D gene: .

CDR3 DNA: TGTGCCAGCTCACCGGGGCAGGTCGAATCCTACGAGCAGTACTTC
CDR3 protein: CASSPGQVESYEQYF
V gene: TRBV18
clone size: .
J gene: TRBJ2-7
D gene: .

CDR3 DNA: TGCAGTGTTCCACAGGGGACCGCTGGCTACACCTTC
CDR3 protein: CSVPQGTAGYTF
V gene: TRBV20-1
clone size: once
J gene: TRBJ1-2
D gene: TRBD1

CDR3 DNA: TGTGCCAGCAGTTTATCAGTAGGGAGAGTCGGAAATTATGGCTACACCTTC
CDR3 protein: CASSLSVGRVGNYGYTF
V gene: TRBV12-3/TRBV12-4
clone size: few
J gene: TRBJ1-2
D gene: .

CDR3 DNA: TGCGCCAGCAGCCTTCAGGGTTTGGAGCGGGAGACCCAGTACTTC
CDR3 protein: CASSLQGLERETQYF
V gene: TRBV5-1
clone size: .
J gene: TRBJ2-5
D gene: .

CDR3 DNA: TGTGCCAGCAGCTTAGCCCTGGGGGGTATCGATTCACCCCTCCACTTT
CDR3 protein: CASSLALGGIDSPLHF
V gene: TRBV7-9
clone size: .
J gene: TRBJ1-6
D gene: .

CDR3 DNA: TGCGCCAGCAGCCAACGTTTAGCGGGGGGCACAGATACGCAGTATTTT
CDR3 protein: CASSQRLAGGTDTQYF
V gene: TRBV4-1
clone size: many
J gene: TRBJ2-3
D gene: TRBD2

CDR3 DNA: TGTGCCAGCAGTTACTCGGCCAAAGGGGGGTTCTACGAGCAGTACTTC
CDR3 protein: CASSYSAKGGFYEQYF
V gene: TRBV6-5
clone size: few
J gene: TRBJ2-7
D gene: .

CDR3 DNA: TGTGCCAGCAGTCCTAGAGGGGCATCGGGCTACACCTTC
CDR3 protein: CASSPRGASGYTF
V gene: TRBV11-2
clone size: .
J gene: TRBJ1-2
D gene: .

CDR3 DNA: TGCGCCAGCAGCTTGGACCCAGGGGGTCGGTATGGCTACACCTTC
CDR3 protein: CASSLDPGGRYGYTF
V gene: TRBV5-1
clone size: .
J gene: TRBJ1-2
D gene: TRBD1

CDR3 DNA: TGTGCCAGCAGTGAGCGGGTACAAGAGACCCAGTACTTC
CDR3 protein: CASSERVQETQYF
V gene: TRBV6-5
clone size: .
J gene: TRBJ2-5
D gene: .

CDR3 DNA: TGTGCCACCACCCGACCTCCGAACACTGAAGCTTTCTTT
CDR3 protein: CATTRPPNTEAFF
V gene: TRBV15
clone size: .
J gene: TRBJ1-1
D gene: .

CDR3 DNA: TGCGCCAGCAGTCGAAACCTACAGGGGAGTGTCACAGATACGCAGTATTTT
CDR3 protein: CASSRNLQGSVTDTQYF
V gene: TRBV4-1
clone size: .
J gene: TRBJ2-3
D gene: TRBD1